This TCR beta chain is from a study of spatial heterogeneity in lung cancer. The CDR3 consists of 15 residues. The junction had 8 bases not matched to a gene; V was cut back by 6 bases and J by 1 base. The V gene's germline CDR1 is SGHAT and CDR2 FQNNGV. Time point meaning: blood at routine non-recurrence follow-up after resection. A single record per CDR3 protein comes from TCRdb applying MiXCR to the 5' RACE reads. The profile shows tens of thousands of distinct CDR3 sequences, roughly a fifth of them singletons. This clonotype showed up just a few times. V and J are TRBV11-2 and TRBJ2-7; 8 bases match TRBD1. The sequence was obtained from a male donor with early-stage non-small cell lung cancer. The sequenced sample was PBMCs, obtained at follow-up. CDR3 residues: CASRKQGVNSYEQYF. The CDR3 nucleotides read TGTGCCAGCAGGAAACAGGGGGTTAATTCCTACGAGCAGTACTTC.